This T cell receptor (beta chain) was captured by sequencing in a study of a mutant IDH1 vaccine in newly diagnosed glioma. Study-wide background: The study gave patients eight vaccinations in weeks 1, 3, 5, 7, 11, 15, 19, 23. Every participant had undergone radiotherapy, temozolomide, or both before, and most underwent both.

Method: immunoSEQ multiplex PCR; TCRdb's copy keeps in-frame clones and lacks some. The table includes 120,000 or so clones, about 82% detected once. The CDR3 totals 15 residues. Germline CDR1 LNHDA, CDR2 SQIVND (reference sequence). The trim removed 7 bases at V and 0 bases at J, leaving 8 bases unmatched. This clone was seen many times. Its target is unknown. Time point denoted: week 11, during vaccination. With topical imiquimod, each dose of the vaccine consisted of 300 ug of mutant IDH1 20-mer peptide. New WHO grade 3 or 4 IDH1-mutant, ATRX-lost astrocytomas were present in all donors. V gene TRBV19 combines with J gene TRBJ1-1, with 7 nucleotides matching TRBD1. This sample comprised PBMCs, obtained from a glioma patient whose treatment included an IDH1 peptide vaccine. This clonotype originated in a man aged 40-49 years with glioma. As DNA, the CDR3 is TGTGCCAGTACCAAAGGGGGCAGTATGAACACTGAAGCTTTCTTT. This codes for CASTKGGSMNTEAFF.